This T cell receptor (beta chain) was captured in a study of cytomegalovirus exposure and HLA in healthy donors. Amplification used 60 Vbeta primers and 13 Jbeta primers. Here immunoSEQ multiplex PCR was the method, and the copy in TCRdb shows in-frame clones only, minus some. Among 150,000 to 200,000 clones, more than 75% were seen once, and the ten largest hold about 1.4%. The source material was PBMCs. The sequence derives from a girl aged 5-17 years in good health and CMV-seropositive.

Here the CDR3 reads CASSTRDSVTEAFF. CDR3 sequence (DNA): TGTGCCAGCAGTACCCGGGACAGCGTCACTGAAGCTTTCTTT. The genes are TRBV6-5 and TRBJ1-1, with 7 bases identical to TRBD1. The CDR3 spans 14 residues. Per germline, CDR1 MNHEY and CDR2 SVGAGI. After removal of 5 bases from V and 4 bases from J, the junction contained 7 bases not matched to a gene.